The 25 T cell receptor beta chains below all came from one sample that was sequenced in a study of T cell responses to AZD1222 COVID-19 vaccine. Profiled with immunoSEQ multiplex PCR; TCRdb holds only in-frame clones, not every one. Of over 60,000 clones listed, around 87% were seen once; the top ten hold around 24%. The sample was peripheral blood, taken on day 0 of AZD1222 vaccination. Source of these receptors: an adult in good health.

V is TRBV4-3 and J is TRBJ1-6, with a possible D match to TRBD1 (5 bases). CDR1 and CDR2 from the germline V gene are LGHNA and YSLEER. V was cut by 0 bases and J by 7 bases, with 16 bases left in between. CDR3 length equals 17 residues. The CDR3 nucleotides are TGCGCCAGCAGCCAAGATTGGACCGGGGGGGGAAATTCACCCCTCCACTTT. The encoded protein is CASSQDWTGGGNSPLHF.

The rearrangement uses TRBV27 and TRBJ2-5; no reliable D call. Trimming took off 7 bases at V and 4 bases at J, with 13 bases between the two ends. Germline V lookup: CDR1 MNHEY, CDR2 SMNVEV (reference sequence). The CDR3 is made up of 13 amino acids. The CDR3 sequence: CASKAGLRETQYF. CDR3 coding DNA: TGTGCCAGCAAGGCCGGGTTACGAGAGACCCAGTACTTC.

The rearrangement uses TRBV18 and TRBJ1-3; D gene unclear. Germline values: CDR1 KGHSH, CDR2 LQKENI. The CDR3 spans 13 residues. The ends were cut back, 3 bases at V and 3 bases at J, with 6 bases in the middle. CDR3 amino acids: CASSPQNGNTIYF. The CDR3 region has the DNA TGTGCCAGCTCACCTCAGAATGGAAACACCATATATTTT.

The chain combines TRBV30 with TRBJ1-3, with TRBD1 matching over 7 bases. The CDR3 extends over 20 amino acids. V dropped 0 bases and J dropped 4; count of bases not matched to a gene: 21. The germline gives CDR1 GTSNPN, CDR2 SVGIG (reference sequence). The CDR3 loop is CAWSVLPPGDDRAYGNTIYF. The DNA of the CDR3 is TGTGCCTGGAGTGTACTCCCCCCAGGGGACGACAGGGCTTACGGAAACACCATATATTTT. Based on the CDR3 plus reference TRBV30 and TRBJ1-3, the full variable domain is SQTIHQWPATLVQPVGSPLSLECTVEGTSNPNLYWYRQAAGRGLQLLFYSVGIGQISSEVPQNLSASRPQDRQFILSSKKLLLSDSGFYLCAWSVLPPGDDRAYGNTIYFGEGSWLTVV.

The chain combines TRBV6-4 with TRBJ1-5; 8 bases match TRBD1. Germline CDR1 reads MRHNA; CDR2 reads SNTAGT. The CDR3 has 13 residues. V lost 3 bases to trimming and J lost 6 bases; unmatched junction nucleotides: 1. The CDR3 sequence: CASSEDRGQPQHF. The CDR3 DNA reads as TGTGCCAGCAGTGAAGACAGGGGTCAGCCCCAGCATTTT.

V gene TRBV25-1 combines with J gene TRBJ1-5; D not resolved. Germline V gives CDR1 MGHDK, CDR2 SYGVNS. V lost 3 bases and J 6 bases, leaving 12 bases between the germline ends. The CDR3 has 14 amino acids. CDR3 bases: TGTGCCAGCAGTGATTGGCCAGAGGGTCAGCCCCAGCATTTT. Its translation is CASSDWPEGQPQHF.

As to this clone: Compared with germline, one end of the junction differs, possibly owing to a read error. The chain recombines TRBV3-1 (or the pseudogene TRBV3-2) with TRBJ1-1; possibly TRBD1 for D (5 bases). Germline loops: CDR1 LGHDT, CDR2 YNNKEL (reference sequence). The CDR3 consists of 15 residues. CDR3 bases: TGTGCCAGCAGGCAAGGGGTGGGAAGGAACACTGAAGCTTTCTTT. This codes for CASRQGVGRNTEAFF.

The chain recombines TRBV4-1 with TRBJ1-1; 10 bases line up with TRBD1. V dropped 0 bases and J dropped 4; count of bases not matched to a gene: 5. The CDR3 consists of 16 residues. Germline-derived CDR1 and CDR2 are MGHRA and YSYEKL. The CDR3 protein is CASSQDKGQGSTEAFF. The CDR3 DNA is TGCGCCAGCAGCCAAGATAAGGGACAGGGGAGCACTGAAGCTTTCTTT.

This chain uses TRBV28 with TRBJ1-1; D is uncertain. Germline assignment: CDR1 MDHEN and CDR2 SYDVKM. The CDR3 contains 16 residues. V lost 4 bases to trimming and J lost 0 bases, with 15 bases between them. CDR3 sequence reads: CASSSKSIFLNTEAFF. The CDR3 DNA follows: TGTGCCAGCAGTTCCAAATCGATCTTCTTGAACACTGAAGCTTTCTTT.

The chain joins TRBV25-1 to TRBJ2-7; 7 nucleotides agree with TRBD1. CDR3 length equals 13 residues. Germline V gives CDR1 MGHDK, CDR2 SYGVNS. Unmatched junction bases numbered 5, after V lost 3 bases and J lost 6 bases. As DNA, the CDR3 is TGTGCCAGCAGTGACTTGACAGGGTTCGAGCAGTACTTC. Protein product: CASSDLTGFEQYF.

This sequence joins TRBV5-1 and TRBJ1-6; D possibly corresponds to TRBD1 (6 bases). Trimming pared 4 bases from V and 14 bases from J, leaving 19 bases between. The CDR3 runs 14 residues. CDR1 and CDR2 from the germline V gene are SGHRS and YFSETQ. This CDR3 reads CASSQGTSPDTLHF. CDR3 bases: TGCGCCAGCAGCCAGGGGACGTCTCCGGACACCCTCCACTTT.

The chain employs TRBV5-5 and TRBJ1-5; D might be TRBD1 (5 bases). Between the trimmed V and J ends, which lost 4 bases and 3 bases, there was a span of 11 bases. The germline CDR1 and CDR2 sequences are SGHKS and YYEKEE (reference sequence). This CDR3 spans 14 amino acids. DNA for the CDR3: TGTGCCAGCAGCGAAGGACACTACAATCAGCCCCAGCATTTT. Translated: CASSEGHYNQPQHF.

This clone was seen once. This chain joins TRBV12-3 or TRBV12-4 and TRBJ1-2; D is ambiguous. The CDR3 covers 12 residues. With 7 bases removed from V and 3 bases from J, the gap between germline ends came to 9 bases. The CDR3 nucleotides are TGTGCCAGCACCCCTTTGGACTATGGCTACACCTTC. This translates into CASTPLDYGYTF.

The V call is TRBV3-1 (or the pseudogene TRBV3-2), the J call TRBJ1-5, with D uncertain. Trimming stripped 0 bases from V and 7 bases from J, with 13 bases between. CDR1 and CDR2 (germline): LGHDT, YNNKEL (reference sequence). This CDR3 contains 15 residues. The CDR3 reads CASSQDIGEWQPQHF. As DNA, the CDR3 is TGTGCCAGCAGCCAAGATATCGGGGAATGGCAGCCCCAGCATTTT.

The genes are TRBV6-5 and TRBJ1-5, with D tentatively TRBD1 (6 bases). Trimming cost V 3 bases and J 4 bases, with 16 bases left between them. The germline V gene has CDR1 MNHEY and CDR2 SVGAGI. The CDR3 sequence is 16 residues long. The CDR3 spells CASSYDQGITNQPQHF. CDR3 sequence (DNA): TGTGCCAGCAGTTATGACCAGGGGATTACGAATCAGCCCCAGCATTTT.

The chain couples TRBV12-3 or TRBV12-4 to TRBJ1-4; D possibly corresponds to TRBD1 (5 bases). The ends were cut back, 4 bases at V and 13 bases at J, with 16 bases in the middle. This CDR3 is 13 amino acids long. This CDR3 is CASSSDGGWGLFF. CDR3 sequence (DNA): TGTGCCAGCAGTTCAGATGGGGGATGGGGACTGTTTTTT.

The table lists this clone with a count of one. The rearrangement uses TRBV28 and TRBJ1-1, with a tentative D call TRBD1 (5 bases). V gave up 3 bases and J gave up 3 bases, with 17 bases separating them. This CDR3 is built from 16 residues. Germline assignment: CDR1 MDHEN and CDR2 SYDVKM. This CDR3 is CASSLSAGQDHTEAFF. CDR3 DNA: TGTGCCAGCAGTTTGAGTGCAGGGCAGGATCACACTGAAGCTTTCTTT.

The V and J genes are TRBV4-1 and TRBJ1-2; D is unresolved. The CDR3 is 16 residues long. The V end was cut by 0 bases, the J end by 5 bases, with 16 bases between. The germline V gene encodes CDR1 MGHRA and CDR2 YSYEKL. The CDR3 DNA reads as TGCGCCAGCAGCCAAGAGTCAAGCAGGACGTTATATGGCTACACCTTC. Its protein is CASSQESSRTLYGYTF.

This clone has just one count. The chain combines TRBV5-4 with TRBJ1-4; TRBD1 agrees at 9 bases. This CDR3 contains 16 residues. CDR1 is SGHNT and CDR2 is YYREEE in the germline V gene (reference sequence). Trimming removed 4 bases from V and 7 bases from J; junction bases left unmatched: 11. The CDR3 is CASSQTGGEGTEKLFF. DNA for the CDR3: TGTGCCAGCAGCCAAACAGGGGGCGAGGGTACTGAAAAACTGTTTTTT.

The chain combines TRBV6-4 with TRBJ2-3; D is undetermined. The length of the CDR3 is 15 residues. Germline V CDR1 and CDR2: MRHNA, SNTAGT. The V gene lost 4 bases and the J gene lost 2 bases, with 13 bases spanning the gap. The CDR3 DNA reads TGTGCCAGCAGTGTTAATTATGCCAACACAGATACGCAGTATTTT. Protein product: CASSVNYANTDTQYF.

The gene calls are TRBV9 and TRBJ1-1; 7 nucleotides line up with TRBD1. Germline V CDR1 and CDR2: SGDLS, YYNGEE. CDR3 length: 14 amino acids. With V trimmed by 4 bases and J by 3 bases, 6 bases remained unmatched. CDR3 loop: CASSLRDSHTEAFF. The CDR3 DNA sequence: TGTGCCAGCAGCCTCCGGGACAGCCACACTGAAGCTTTCTTT.

Details on this clone: A much larger clone sits a single nucleotide away, making a read error possible. This chain links TRBV6-4 with TRBJ2-3; D is unresolved. V was shortened by 2 bases and J by 1 base, with 4 bases between the two germline ends. CDR1 is MRHNA and CDR2 is SNTAGT in the germline V gene. CDR3 length: 13 amino acids. As DNA, the CDR3 is TGTGCCAGCAGTGACGGGGGCACAGATACGCAGTATTTT. Translating it yields CASSDGGTDTQYF.

CDR3 in amino acids: CASTFSGQMNTEAFF. Written as DNA, the CDR3 is TGTGCCAGTACTTTCTCGGGACAGATGAACACTGAAGCTTTCTTT. The chain links TRBV19 to TRBJ1-1, with 7 positions matching TRBD1. Germline CDR1 is LNHDA and CDR2 is SQIVND (reference sequence). Trimming cost V 7 bases and J 0 bases; bases outside gene matches: 8. The CDR3 sequence is 15 residues long.

The rearrangement links TRBV5-4 to TRBJ1-5, with a weak D call TRBD1 (6 bases). The CDR3 is made up of 14 amino acids. Germline V gene sequence: CDR1 SGHNT, CDR2 YYREEE (reference sequence). The germline V and J ends were trimmed by 4 bases and 7 bases, with 15 bases remaining between them. CDR3 in DNA: TGTGCCAGCAGCCAGGACAGAATTGGGCAGCCCCAGCATTTT. Its translation is CASSQDRIGQPQHF.

The chain couples TRBV12-3 or TRBV12-4 to TRBJ1-1, with TRBD1 as a possible D gene (6 bases). The CDR3 extends over 12 amino acids. Trimming pared 5 bases from V and 6 bases from J, leaving 10 bases between. CDR3 residues: CASSTGSSEAFF. The DNA of the CDR3 is TGTGCCAGCAGTACAGGGAGCTCTGAAGCTTTCTTT.